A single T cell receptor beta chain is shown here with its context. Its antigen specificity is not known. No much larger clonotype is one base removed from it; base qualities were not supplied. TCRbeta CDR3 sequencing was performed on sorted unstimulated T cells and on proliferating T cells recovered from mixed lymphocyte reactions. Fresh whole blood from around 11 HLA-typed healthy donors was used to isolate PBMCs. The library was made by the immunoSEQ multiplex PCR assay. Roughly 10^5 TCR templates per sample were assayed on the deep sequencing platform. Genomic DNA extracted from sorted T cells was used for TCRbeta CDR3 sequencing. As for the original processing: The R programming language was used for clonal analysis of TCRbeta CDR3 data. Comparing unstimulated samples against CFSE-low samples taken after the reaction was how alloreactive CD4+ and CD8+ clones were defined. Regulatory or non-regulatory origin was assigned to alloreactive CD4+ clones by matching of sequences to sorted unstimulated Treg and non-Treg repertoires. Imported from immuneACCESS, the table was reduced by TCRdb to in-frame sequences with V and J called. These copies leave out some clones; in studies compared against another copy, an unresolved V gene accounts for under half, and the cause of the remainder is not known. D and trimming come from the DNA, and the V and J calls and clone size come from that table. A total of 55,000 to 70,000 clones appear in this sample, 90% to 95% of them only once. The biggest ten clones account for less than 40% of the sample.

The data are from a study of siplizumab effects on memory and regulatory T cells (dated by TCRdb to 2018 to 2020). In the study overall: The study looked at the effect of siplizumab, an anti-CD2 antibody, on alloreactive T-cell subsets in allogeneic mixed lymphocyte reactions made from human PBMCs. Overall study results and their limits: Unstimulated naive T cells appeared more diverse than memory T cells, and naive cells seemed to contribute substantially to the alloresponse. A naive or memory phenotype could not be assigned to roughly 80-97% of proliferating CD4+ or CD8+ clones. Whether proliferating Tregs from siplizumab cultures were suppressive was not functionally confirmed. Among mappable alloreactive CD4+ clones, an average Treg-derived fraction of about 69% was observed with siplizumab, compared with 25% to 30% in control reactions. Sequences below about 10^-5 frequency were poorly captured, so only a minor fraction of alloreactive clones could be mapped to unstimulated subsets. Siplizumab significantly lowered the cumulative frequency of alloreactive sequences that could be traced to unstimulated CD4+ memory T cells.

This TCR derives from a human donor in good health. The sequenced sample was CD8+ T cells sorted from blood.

The nucleotide sequence is given as TGTGCCAGCAGTCTATACTTATACACCGGGGAGCTGTTTTTT. It encodes CASSLYLYTGELFF. In this chain, TRBV28 is recombined with TRBJ2-2; the D gene cannot be named for sure. Counted from cysteine to phenylalanine, this CDR3 has 14 amino acids. The sequence is cut down to CDR3 DNA, 42 bases in frame from base 1. The germline V gene supplies CDR1 MDHEN and CDR2 SYDVKM. V was cut back by 5 bases and J by 3 bases, leaving a gap of 10 bases between them. The entire variable domain, with the stretches around the CDR3 drawn from the reference TRBV28 and TRBJ2-2 proteins, is DVKVTQSSRYLVKRTGEKVFLECVQDMDHENMFWYRQDPGLGLRLIYFSYDVKMKEKGDIPEGYSVSREKKERFSLILESASTNQTSMYLCASSLYLYTGELFFGEGSRLTVL.